This TCR beta chain was documented in a study of cytomegalovirus exposure and HLA in healthy donors. The CDR3 extends over 14 amino acids. V trimming: 6 bases; J trimming: 3 bases; junction bases outside the gene matches: 8. The V gene's germline CDR1 is ENHRY and CDR2 SYGVKD. Primers included in the PCR were 60 Vbeta and 13 Jbeta primers. The repertoire was sequenced with immunoSEQ multiplex PCR; TCRdb's copy has only in-frame clones and lacks some. The table has 65,000 to 70,000 clones, just over 65% seen once. Material: PBMCs. V is TRBV10-3 and J is TRBJ2-7, with 7 bases fitting TRBD2. The receptor's source is a woman in her 30s in good health and CMV-seronegative. Written as DNA, the CDR3 is TGTGCCATCAGCTCAACAGCGGGGAGCTACGAGCAGTACTTC. Amino acid sequence: CAISSTAGSYEQYF.